The clone carrying this T cell receptor (beta chain) was seen just once. The CDR3 is 14 amino acids. V dropped 4 bases and J dropped 2 bases, with 12 bases sitting between them. The germline V gene has CDR1 MNHEY and CDR2 SVGAGI. TCRdb's copy holds only in-frame clones and misses some; the assay was immunoSEQ multiplex PCR. The table lists roughly 65,000 clones, approximately 89% of them singletons. The sample belongs to a study of T cell changes during pregnancy in multiple sclerosis. This chain connects TRBV6-5 to TRBJ2-7; possibly TRBD1 for D (6 bases). The source material was peripheral blood, sampled in the third trimester of pregnancy. This TCR came from a female donor in good health, enrolled as a control in a pregnancy study. This chain's CDR3 is CASSSRGPPYEQYF. In nucleotides, the CDR3 is TGTGCCAGCAGTTCCAGGGGCCCCCCCTACGAGCAGTACTTC.